This T cell receptor (beta chain) was captured in a study of identical twins. Study-wide points: Cross-sectional statistics underpinned the conclusions; the same donors were not followed. Twin pairs' shared out-of-frame alpha sequences were enriched in low generation probability. There were fewer insertions in abundant cord blood beta clonotypes, but memory repertoires showed no such pattern.

One entry per CDR3 protein, called by TCRdb with MiXCR from the 5' RACE reads. Of 700,000 or so distinct CDR3 sequences in the sample, 8% to 9% are singletons; the top ten hold 0.75% to 1%. Only a few counts were recorded for this clonotype. Its specificity is unknown. Germline V gives CDR1 MNHNS, CDR2 SASEGT. The junction had 5 bases not matched to a gene; V was cut back by 6 bases and J by 7 bases. The length of the CDR3 is 13 residues. These data are also associated with another study on yellow fever vaccine responses in identical twins.

The gene calls are TRBV6-1 and TRBJ1-1; 10 bases map to TRBD1. Source material: PBMCs. The clonotype comes from a woman in her late teens or twenties in good health. CDR3 in amino acids: CASRKRTGGEAFF. The CDR3 DNA sequence: TGTGCCAGCAGGAAGCGGACAGGGGGTGAAGCTTTCTTT.